The 5 T cell receptor beta chains presented below share a single source sample, sequenced in a study of T cell responses to AZD1222 COVID-19 vaccine. Data came from immunoSEQ multiplex PCR; TCRdb stores just in-frame clones and leaves some out. The table shows 120,000 or so clones, with approximately 89% occurring only once. This specimen was peripheral blood, taken on day 0 of AZD1222 vaccination. All receptors come from an adult in good health.

About this clone: This specimen includes other DNA sequences encoding the same CDR3. This sequence joins TRBV5-5 and TRBJ2-3; D might be TRBD2 (6 bases). The CDR3 extends over 14 amino acids. V was trimmed by 2 bases and J by 0 bases, leaving 7 bases between them. Per germline, CDR1 SGHKS and CDR2 YYEKEE (reference sequence). This chain's CDR3 is CASSFSGSTDTQYF. CDR3 bases: TGTGCCAGCAGCTTTAGCGGAAGCACAGATACGCAGTATTTT. The variable domain in full, completed from reference TRBV5-5 and TRBJ2-3, reads DAGVTQSPTHLIKTRGQQVTLRCSPISGHKSVSWYQQVLGQGPQFIFQYYEKEERGRGNFPDRFSARQFPNYSSELNVNALLLGDSALYLCASSFSGSTDTQYFGPGTRLTVL.

The chain carries TRBV7-6 and TRBJ2-1; possible D gene TRBD1, 6 bases. Germline CDR1 and CDR2: SGHVS and FNYEAQ. Trimming pared 5 bases from V and 9 bases from J, leaving 20 bases between. There are 15 residues in the CDR3. CDR3 sequence: CASSLSPQGKGEQFF. The CDR3 DNA is TGTGCCAGCAGCCTCTCCCCCCAGGGGAAGGGTGAGCAGTTCTTC.

In its sample, this clone was seen a few times. This rearrangement joins TRBV5-4 to TRBJ2-3; TRBD2 agrees at 9 bases. J lost 5 bases, V lost 0 bases, and 7 bases had no gene match. The length of the CDR3 is 16 residues. Germline loops: CDR1 SGHNT, CDR2 YYREEE (reference sequence). In DNA, the CDR3 is TGTGCCAGCAGCTTGGGGGCGGGGGGGCCCGGAGATACGCAGTATTTT. It codes for CASSLGAGGPGDTQYF.

CDR3 nucleotides: TGCGCCAGTTCTAGCGGGAGGGCCAGGTCCGGGGAGCTGTTTTTT. This sequence encodes CASSSGRARSGELFF. This chain uses TRBV5-1 with TRBJ2-2, with 12 bases that match TRBD2. Germline CDR1 and CDR2: SGHRS and YFSETQ. The junction had 8 bases not matched to a gene; V was cut back by 8 bases and J by 6 bases. The CDR3 contains 15 residues.

This sequence joins TRBV19 and TRBJ1-6; tentatively, D is TRBD1 (5 bases). The CDR3 has 13 amino acids. The germline V and J ends were trimmed by 7 bases and 9 bases, with 13 bases remaining between them. CDR1 LNHDA and CDR2 SQIVND come from the germline V gene (reference sequence). In DNA form, the CDR3 reads TGTGCCAGTAATCCAGGGCCCAGTTCACCCCTCCACTTT. This gives the protein CASNPGPSSPLHF.